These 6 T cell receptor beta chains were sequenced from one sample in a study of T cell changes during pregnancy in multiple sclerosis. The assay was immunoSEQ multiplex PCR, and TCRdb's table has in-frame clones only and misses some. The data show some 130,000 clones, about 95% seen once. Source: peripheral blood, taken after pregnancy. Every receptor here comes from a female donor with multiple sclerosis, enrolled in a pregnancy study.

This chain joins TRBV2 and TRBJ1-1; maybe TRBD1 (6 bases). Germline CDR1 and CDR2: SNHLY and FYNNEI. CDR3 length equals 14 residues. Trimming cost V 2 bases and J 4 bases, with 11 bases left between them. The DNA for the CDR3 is TGTGCCAGCAGTGAAAACAGGGTGAGCACTGAAGCTTTCTTT. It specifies CASSENRVSTEAFF.

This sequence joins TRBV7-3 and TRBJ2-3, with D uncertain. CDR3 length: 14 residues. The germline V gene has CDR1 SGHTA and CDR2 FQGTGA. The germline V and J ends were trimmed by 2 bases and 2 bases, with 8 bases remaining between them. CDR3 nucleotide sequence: TGTGCCAGCAGCTTAGGGCCATTCACAGATACGCAGTATTTT. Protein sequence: CASSLGPFTDTQYF. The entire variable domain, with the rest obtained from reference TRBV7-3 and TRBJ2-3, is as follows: GAGVSQTPSNKVTEKGKYVELRCDPISGHTALYWYRQSLGQGPEFLIYFQGTGAADDSGLPNDRFFAVRPEGSVSTLKIQRTERGDSAVYLCASSLGPFTDTQYFGPGTRLTVL.

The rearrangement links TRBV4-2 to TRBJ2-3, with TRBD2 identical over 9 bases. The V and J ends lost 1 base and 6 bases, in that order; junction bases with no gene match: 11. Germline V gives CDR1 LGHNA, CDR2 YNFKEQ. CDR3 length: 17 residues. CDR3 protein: CASSQGLNSGSLDTQYF. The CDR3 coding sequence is TGTGCCAGCAGCCAAGGTCTGAATAGCGGGAGTCTCGATACGCAGTATTTT.

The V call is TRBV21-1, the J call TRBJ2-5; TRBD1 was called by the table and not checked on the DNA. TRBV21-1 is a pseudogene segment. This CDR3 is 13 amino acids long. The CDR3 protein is CASSKSLPGLGYF. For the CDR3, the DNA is TGTGCCAGCAGCAAATCTCTTCCAGGTTTAGGGTACTTC.

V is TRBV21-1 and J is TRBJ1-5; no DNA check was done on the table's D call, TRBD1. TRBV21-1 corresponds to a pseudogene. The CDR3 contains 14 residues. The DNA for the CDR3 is TGTGCCAGACGTGACAGGGGGCGCGGTCAGCCCCAGCATTTT. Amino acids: CARRDRGRGQPQHF.

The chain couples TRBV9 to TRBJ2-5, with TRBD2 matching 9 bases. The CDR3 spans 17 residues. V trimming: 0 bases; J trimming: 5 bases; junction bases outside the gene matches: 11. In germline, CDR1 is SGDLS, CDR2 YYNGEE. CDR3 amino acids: CASSVGGSGSLGETQYF. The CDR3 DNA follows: TGTGCCAGCAGCGTAGGGGGTAGCGGGAGTCTTGGGGAGACCCAGTACTTC.